Following are 23 T cell receptor beta chains from one sample sequenced in a study of T cells in localized non-small cell lung cancer. Assay used: immunoSEQ multiplex PCR; TCRdb lists only in-frame clones, some missing. Here the sample spans around 130,000 clones, 89% being singletons. Sequences were derived from peripheral blood, sampled before any cancer treatment. These receptors were obtained from a female donor older than 55 with stage I lung adenocarcinoma.

There are a few counts of this clone. This rearrangement joins TRBV28 to TRBJ1-2; D is possibly TRBD1 (5 bases). This CDR3 has 11 residues. From germline, CDR1 is MDHEN and CDR2 SYDVKM. With 8 bases removed from V and 2 bases from J, the gap between germline ends came to 6 bases. CDR3 sequence reads: CASRQNYGYTF. CDR3 in DNA: TGTGCCAGCCGACAGAACTATGGCTACACCTTC.

This rearrangement joins TRBV27 to TRBJ2-1, with no clear D. This CDR3 is 12 amino acids long. The V end lost 5 bases, the J end lost 0 bases, and 2 bases lay between the germline ends. Germline-derived CDR1 and CDR2 are MNHEY and SMNVEV (reference sequence). The CDR3 is CASSPSYNEQFF. The CDR3 DNA is TGTGCCAGCAGTCCCTCCTACAATGAGCAGTTCTTC.

The V call is TRBV5-1, the J call TRBJ2-5; D gene unclear. This CDR3 spans 11 amino acids. Germline CDR1 and CDR2: SGHRS and YFSETQ. The V end was cut by 1 base, the J end by 3 bases, with 1 base between. The CDR3 DNA follows: TGCGCCAGCAGCTTGAAAGAGACCCAGTACTTC. Protein: CASSLKETQYF.

This clone was recorded only once. The V and J genes are TRBV11-3 and TRBJ2-5; TRBD2 aligns across 8 bases. Germline V gene sequence: CDR1 SGHNT, CDR2 YENEEA. The CDR3 consists of 15 residues. With 5 bases clipped from V and 4 bases from J, the junction kept 9 bases outside the gene matches. CDR3 nucleotide sequence: TGTGCCAGCAGCCAGGGAGCGGGAGTCCGAGAGACCCAGTACTTC. It translates to CASSQGAGVRETQYF.

The V call is TRBV28, the J call TRBJ1-5; TRBD1 is a possible D gene (5 bases). The CDR3 length is 19 residues. With 6 bases removed from V and 0 bases from J, the gap between germline ends came to 24 bases. The germline V gene encodes CDR1 MDHEN and CDR2 SYDVKM. CDR3 protein: CASSRGIMTAIYSNQPQHF. Written as DNA, the CDR3 is TGTGCCAGCAGCCGCGGGATAATGACAGCCATCTATAGCAATCAGCCCCAGCATTTT.

As DNA, the CDR3 is TGTGCCAGCCAGACAGGGGTAGACACCGGGGAGCTGTTTTTT. Translation gives CASQTGVDTGELFF. The V and J genes are TRBV5-6 and TRBJ2-2; TRBD1 matches at 8 bases. The CDR3 length is 14 residues. The germline V gene encodes CDR1 SGHDT and CDR2 YYEEEE. The J segment lost 3 bases and the V segment lost 7 bases, leaving 5 bases of the junction unmatched.

This chain uses TRBV11-3 with TRBJ2-3; 11 nucleotides match TRBD2. The CDR3 spans 15 residues. Germline assignment: CDR1 SGHNT and CDR2 YENEEA. The V and J ends lost 5 bases and 0 bases, in that order; junction bases with no gene match: 1. This CDR3 reads CASSLAGGSTDTQYF. The DNA of the CDR3 is TGTGCCAGCAGCCTAGCGGGAGGTAGCACAGATACGCAGTATTTT.

The chain carries TRBV28 and TRBJ1-1; D call uncertain. The CDR3 sequence is 13 residues long. Looked up from germline, CDR1 is MDHEN and CDR2 is SYDVKM. V gave up 5 bases and J gave up 5 bases, with 12 bases separating them. CDR3 DNA: TGTGCCAGCAGTCGCCCGAGGCAAACTGAAGCTTTCTTT. Translating gives CASSRPRQTEAFF.

Only one count was recorded for this clone. The rearrangement links TRBV9 to TRBJ2-7; 11 nucleotides line up with TRBD2. This CDR3 is 14 amino acids long. The J segment lost 6 bases and the V segment lost 2 bases, leaving 4 bases of the junction unmatched. Germline V gene sequence: CDR1 SGDLS, CDR2 YYNGEE. In DNA form, the CDR3 reads TGTGCCAGCAGCGTTAGCGGGAGGGCCCTCGAGCAGTACTTC. Its protein product is CASSVSGRALEQYF. Supplemented by reference TRBV9 and TRBJ2-7, the full variable domain reads DSGVTQTPKHLITATGQRVTLRCSPRSGDLSVYWYQQSLDQGLQFLIQYYNGEERAKGNILERFSAQQFPDLHSELNLSSLELGDSALYFCASSVSGRALEQYFGPGTRLTVT.

The DNA of the CDR3 is TGTGCCAGCAGCACCCGTGGCGGGGGCGAACAGACCCAGTACTTC. Residues: CASSTRGGGEQTQYF. The chain recombines TRBV7-2 with TRBJ2-5; maybe TRBD2 (7 bases). The germline V gene encodes CDR1 SGHTA and CDR2 FQGNSA. The CDR3 covers 15 residues. Trimming removed 5 bases from V and 6 bases from J, with 19 bases in between.

The CDR3 DNA follows: TGTGCCTTTAGCGGAGGTAGGACAGATACGCAGTATTTT. This encodes CAFSGGRTDTQYF. The rearrangement uses TRBV30 and TRBJ2-3; a weak D match, TRBD2 (6 bases). Trimming shortened V by 7 bases and J by 3 bases, and 14 bases separated the two germline ends. Per the germline V gene, CDR1 is GTSNPN and CDR2 is SVGIG (reference sequence). The CDR3 has 13 residues.

The rearrangement uses TRBV15 and TRBJ2-5; TRBD2 agrees at 11 bases. The junction had 13 bases not matched to a gene; V was cut back by 0 bases and J by 4 bases. This CDR3 is built from 19 residues. Germline-derived CDR1 and CDR2 are LNHNV and YYDKDF (reference sequence). CDR3 DNA sequence: TGTGCCACCAGCAGAGATCTACTAGCGGGAGTAGGGTCCGGAGAGACCCAGTACTTC. Translated, it gives CATSRDLLAGVGSGETQYF.

J is TRBJ2-7 and V is TRBV6-1; D possibly corresponds to TRBD1 (5 bases). Germline V lookup: CDR1 MNHNS, CDR2 SASEGT. The CDR3 has 12 amino acids. Trimming removed 7 bases at V and 1 base at J, with 8 bases between. The CDR3 sequence: CASTRQSYEQYF. The CDR3 DNA follows: TGTGCCAGCACCCGACAGTCCTACGAGCAGTACTTC.

This clone was seen only a few times. The identical CDR3 is also encoded by other nucleotide sequences in the sample. The chain joins TRBV18 to TRBJ1-1; D is undetermined. Germline V gene sequence: CDR1 KGHSH, CDR2 LQKENI. V was pared by 3 bases and J by 3 bases, with 2 bases between. CDR3 size: 11 residues. Here the CDR3 reads CASSPDTEAFF. CDR3 bases: TGTGCCAGCTCACCCGACACTGAAGCTTTCTTT.

The CDR3 DNA reads TGTGCCAGTAGCTCTGTAATCGAGACCCAGTACTTC. The encoded protein is CASSSVIETQYF. This sequence joins TRBV19 and TRBJ2-5, with D uncertain. Germline values: CDR1 LNHDA, CDR2 SQIVND (reference sequence). The CDR3 totals 12 residues. Trimming pared 6 bases from V and 5 bases from J, leaving 10 bases between.

This clone has only a few counts. This rearrangement joins TRBV19 to TRBJ1-4; no definite D call. Trimming removed 5 bases at V and 4 bases at J, with 11 bases between. The CDR3 runs 14 residues. Per germline, CDR1 LNHDA and CDR2 SQIVND (reference sequence). DNA for the CDR3: TGTGCCAGTAGTGAAGGCCTTTTTAATGAAAAACTGTTTTTT. Its protein product is CASSEGLFNEKLFF.

This clone was observed a single time. V and J are TRBV5-1 and TRBJ1-6, with D possibly matching TRBD1 (6 bases). Trimming pared 5 bases from V and 7 bases from J, leaving 10 bases between. Germline lookup yields CDR1 SGHRS and CDR2 YFSETQ. The CDR3 spans 13 residues. The CDR3 loop is CASSGGQNSPLHF. The CDR3 bases are TGCGCCAGCAGTGGGGGGCAGAATTCACCCCTCCACTTT.

The rearrangement joins TRBV10-3 to TRBJ2-7, with a possible D match to TRBD2 (6 bases). This CDR3 has 16 amino acids. V gave up 0 bases and J gave up 3 bases, with 15 bases separating them. CDR1 is ENHRY, CDR2 SYGVKD, per germline. The CDR3 spells CAISESMAGLNYEQYF. CDR3 sequence (DNA): TGTGCCATCAGTGAGTCGATGGCGGGGCTAAACTACGAGCAGTACTTC.

The J gene is TRBJ1-4, the V gene TRBV5-6, with D possibly TRBD1 on 5 matching bases. Trimming left V 3 bases short and J 5 bases short, with 14 bases between. This CDR3 comprises 15 residues. The V gene's germline CDR1 is SGHDT and CDR2 YYEEEE. CDR3 residues: CASSYTGTGNEKLFF. In nucleotides, the CDR3 is TGTGCCAGCAGCTACACCGGGACGGGGAATGAAAAACTGTTTTTT.

The chain couples TRBV21-1 to TRBJ2-3; TRBD1 is taken as the D call from the table, unchecked against the DNA. TRBV21-1 has pseudogene status. The CDR3 runs to 16 residues. DNA of the CDR3: TGTGCCAGCAGCAACGATCGGGACAGGGACACAGATACGCAGTATTTT. Residues: CASSNDRDRDTDTQYF.

The chain employs TRBV28 and TRBJ2-1, with TRBD2 matching 8 bases. Germline lookup yields CDR1 MDHEN and CDR2 SYDVKM. The CDR3 covers 15 residues. Trimming took 5 bases from V and 1 from J; bases not matched to a gene: 4. For the CDR3, the DNA is TGTGCCAGCAGTCTTAGCGGGAAGTCCTACAATGAGCAGTTCTTC. This translates into CASSLSGKSYNEQFF.

This rearrangement joins TRBV7-8 to TRBJ1-2; possibly TRBD1 for D (6 bases). CDR3 length equals 13 residues. Trimming left V 1 base short and J 5 bases short, with 8 bases between. Germline values: CDR1 SGHVS, CDR2 FQNEAQ. Here the CDR3 reads CASSLGTGYGYTF. CDR3 sequence (DNA): TGTGCCAGCAGCTTAGGTACAGGGTATGGCTACACCTTC.

CDR3 loop: CASSYTGSSYNEQFF. CDR3 in DNA: TGTGCCAGCAGTTACACGGGGAGCTCCTACAATGAGCAGTTCTTC. The chain carries TRBV6-5 and TRBJ2-1; the D gene is possibly TRBD2 (5 bases). The CDR3 totals 15 residues. Germline CDR1 and CDR2: MNHEY and SVGAGI. Trimming left V 2 bases short and J 0 bases short, with 8 bases between.